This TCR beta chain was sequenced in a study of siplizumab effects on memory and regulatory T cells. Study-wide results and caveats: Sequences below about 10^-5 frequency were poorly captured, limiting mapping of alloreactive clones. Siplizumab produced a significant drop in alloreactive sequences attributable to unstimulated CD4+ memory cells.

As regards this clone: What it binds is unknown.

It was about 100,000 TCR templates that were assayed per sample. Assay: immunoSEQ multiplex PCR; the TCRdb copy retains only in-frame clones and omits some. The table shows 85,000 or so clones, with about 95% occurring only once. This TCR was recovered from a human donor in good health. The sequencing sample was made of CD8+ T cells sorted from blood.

The CDR3 loop reads CASRRLAEPLETQYF. CDR3 nucleotides: TGTGCCAGCAGACGACTAGCGGAGCCCCTAGAGACCCAGTACTTC. The gene calls are TRBV6-1 and TRBJ2-5; 9 bases fit TRBD2. Germline V gene sequence: CDR1 MNHNS, CDR2 SASEGT. The CDR3 spans 15 residues. J lost 4 bases, V lost 6 bases, and 9 bases had no gene match.